A single sample gave rise to the 24 T cell receptor beta chains below, sequenced in a study of T-cell reconstitution after alpha-beta-depleted transplantation in children. Unique molecular identifiers were built into the TCRbeta library. TCRdb independently ran MiXCR on the PCR reads; one entry per CDR3 protein. The sample lists over 550,000 distinct CDR3 sequences, about 10% occurring once. The sample in question was PBMCs from the stem cell graft donor, obtained from the stem cell graft. The receptor set was obtained from a human donor who donated a stem cell graft to a child with acute myeloid leukemia.

This clonotype was detected a few times. This chain uses TRBV15 with TRBJ2-3, with D perhaps given as TRBD1 or TRBD2 (7 bases each). CDR3 length equals 18 residues. Per germline, CDR1 LNHNV and CDR2 YYDKDF (reference sequence). V gave up 3 bases and J gave up 2 bases, with 21 bases separating them. The CDR3 DNA is TGTGCCACCAGCAGCCAATTCAGCGGGGACAGAAACACAGATACGCAGTATTTT. Translating it yields CATSSQFSGDRNTDTQYF.

This sequence joins TRBV7-3 and TRBJ2-1, with D tentatively TRBD2 (7 bases). Looked up from germline, CDR1 is SGHTA and CDR2 is FQGTGA. The CDR3 extends over 19 amino acids. V lost 0 bases and J lost 1, with 19 bases in between. The CDR3 spells CASSLTAVGGPLSYNEQFF. The DNA for the CDR3 is TGTGCCAGCAGCTTAACGGCGGTGGGGGGGCCGCTATCCTACAATGAGCAGTTCTTC.

This clonotype was detected a few times. The chain joins TRBV20-1 to TRBJ2-1; TRBD1 aligns across 10 bases. The germline V gene has CDR1 DFQATT and CDR2 SNEGSKA (reference sequence). The CDR3 consists of 15 residues. The V segment lost 5 bases and the J segment 8 bases; nucleotides outside the gene matches: 12. CDR3 protein: CSAVSGQGKTDEQFF. The CDR3 DNA follows: TGCAGTGCTGTCTCGGGACAGGGGAAGACGGATGAGCAGTTCTTC.

A word on this clonotype: Since a much larger clone is just one base distant, this may be a read error. CDR3 in amino acids: CASGPGLGPGELFF. The CDR3 DNA sequence: TGTGCCAGCGGTCCGGGACTAGGGCCCGGGGAGCTGTTTTTT. V usage is TRBV12-3 or TRBV12-4 and J usage is TRBJ2-2; 8 nucleotides align to TRBD2. The length of the CDR3 is 14 residues. V gave up 8 bases and J gave up 6 bases; unmatched junction bases: 8.

This clonotype was counted a few times. The chain joins TRBV12-3 or TRBV12-4 to TRBJ2-7; 10 bases fit TRBD1. V lost 4 bases to trimming and J lost 4 bases; unmatched junction nucleotides: 7. The CDR3 length is 15 residues. CDR3 sequence reads: CASSSRDRGGYEQYF. CDR3 DNA sequence: TGTGCCAGCAGTTCCCGGGACAGGGGTGGGTACGAGCAGTACTTC.

The chain carries TRBV5-1 and TRBJ1-1; D unclear. Germline-derived CDR1 and CDR2 are SGHRS and YFSETQ. The CDR3 sequence is 16 residues long. V lost 4 bases to trimming and J lost 9 bases, with 25 bases between them. The CDR3 coding sequence is TGCGCCAGCAGCCCCGGGATATCAAGTATTTTCGGGAAAGCTTTCTTT. Its protein product is CASSPGISSIFGKAFF.

This clonotype came up a few times. This chain links TRBV28 with TRBJ2-7, with 8 bases identical to TRBD2. The CDR3 extends over 16 amino acids. Trimming removed 1 base from V and 1 base from J; junction bases left unmatched: 6. Germline lookup yields CDR1 MDHEN and CDR2 SYDVKM. In nucleotides, the CDR3 is TGTGCCAGCAGTTTATCGGAGCGGGAGTCATCCTACGAGCAGTACTTC. This encodes CASSLSERESSYEQYF.

This clonotype has more than one count but fewer than ten. V gene TRBV11-1 combines with J gene TRBJ2-1; 14 bases fit TRBD2. The CDR3 runs to 18 residues. CDR1 and CDR2 from the germline V gene are SGHAT and FQDESV (reference sequence). V lost 7 bases and J lost 0; bases outside the gene matches: 8. The CDR3 is CASTPRTSGRYSYNEQFF. The CDR3 region has the DNA TGTGCCAGCACCCCCAGGACTAGCGGGAGGTACTCCTACAATGAGCAGTTCTTC.

V usage is TRBV5-1 and J usage is TRBJ2-1; D might be TRBD2 (5 bases). The V and J ends lost 3 bases and 0 bases respectively, with 13 bases between them. The CDR3 runs 16 residues. Per the germline V gene, CDR1 is SGHRS and CDR2 is YFSETQ. The CDR3 here is CASSWGVGSSYNEQFF. CDR3 bases: TGCGCCAGCAGCTGGGGAGTGGGGAGCTCCTACAATGAGCAGTTCTTC.

J is TRBJ1-1 and V is TRBV5-5, with 7 bases aligning to TRBD1. The V gene end was trimmed by 4 bases and the J gene end by 6 bases; junction bases not matched to a gene: 15. The CDR3 has 16 amino acids. CDR1 SGHKS and CDR2 YYEKEE come from the germline V gene (reference sequence). CDR3 region: CASSPRPGQLNAEAFF. CDR3 bases: TGTGCCAGCAGCCCGAGGCCGGGACAGCTAAACGCTGAAGCTTTCTTT.

A note on this clonotype: Since the CDR3 does not end with the conserved phenylalanine or tryptophan, this likely comes from a read error. This chain uses TRBV20-1 with TRBJ2-7; maybe TRBD2 (6 bases). The germline V gene has CDR1 DFQATT and CDR2 SNEGSKA (reference sequence). V lost 1 base and J 4 bases, leaving 14 bases between the germline ends. The CDR3 runs to 14 residues. The CDR3 sequence is CSARVEGKGYEQYI. The CDR3 nucleotides read TGCAGTGCTAGAGTGGAGGGGAAAGGATACGAGCAGTACATC.

The chain employs TRBV7-2 and TRBJ2-2; D uncertain. Per germline, CDR1 SGHTA and CDR2 FQGNSA. The V end lost 2 bases, the J end lost 1 base, and 8 bases lay between the germline ends. The CDR3 is made up of 15 amino acids. The CDR3 nucleotides read TGTGCCAGCAGCTTACGAAGAGTGAACACCGGGGAGCTGTTTTTT. Translating gives CASSLRRVNTGELFF.

This chain connects TRBV7-9 to TRBJ2-3, with TRBD1 matching 7 bases. V was clipped by 7 bases and J by 5 bases; unmatched bases: 18. Germline V gives CDR1 SEHNR, CDR2 FQNEAQ (reference sequence). This CDR3 comprises 17 residues. This CDR3 reads CASTPRGGQGVQDTQYF. DNA for the CDR3: TGTGCCAGCACCCCAAGAGGGGGCCAGGGGGTCCAAGATACGCAGTATTTT.

The chain is built from TRBV20-1 and TRBJ2-1, with 12 bases aligning to TRBD2. The CDR3 has 15 residues. Unmatched junction bases numbered 8, after V lost 4 bases and J lost 7 bases. Germline CDR1 reads DFQATT; CDR2 reads SNEGSKA (reference sequence). CDR3 residues: CSATPGLAGKNEQFF. The DNA of the CDR3 is TGCAGTGCTACTCCTGGACTAGCGGGAAAAAATGAGCAGTTCTTC.

CDR3 sequence (DNA): TGTGCCAGCAGTTTAGACGGGTATGGCTACACCTTC. This codes for CASSLDGYGYTF. The chain couples TRBV12-3 or TRBV12-4 to TRBJ1-2; D remains ambiguous. The CDR3 is made up of 12 amino acids. Trimming removed 1 base at V and 5 bases at J, with 5 bases between.

The chain uses TRBV12-3 or TRBV12-4 and TRBJ2-1, with D possibly being TRBD2 (6 bases). V was trimmed by 6 bases and J by 0 bases, leaving 15 bases between them. There are 16 residues in the CDR3. This CDR3 is CASRVLGRSSYNEQFF. CDR3 DNA: TGTGCCAGCAGGGTCTTAGGGAGGAGCTCCTACAATGAGCAGTTCTTC.

Notes on this clonotype: A much larger clone lies a single base off, so this may be a read error. The rearrangement links TRBV10-3 to TRBJ2-3; D gene ambiguous. The CDR3 has 17 amino acids. Germline CDR1 is ENHRY and CDR2 is SYGVKD. CDR3 region: CANSESLFPAGTDTQYF. The CDR3 DNA follows: TGTGCCAACAGTGAGTCGTTGTTCCCCGCGGGCACAGATACGCAGTATTTT.

About this clonotype: This may arise from a read error, as a much more abundant clone is one base away. This rearrangement joins TRBV29-1 to TRBJ2-3, with D unresolved. The CDR3 contains 12 residues. Germline CDR1 reads SQVTM; CDR2 reads ANQGSEA. The V end was cut by 4 bases, the J end by 7 bases, with 12 bases between. CDR3 amino acids: CSVGGIANTQYF. The CDR3 DNA reads TGCAGCGTTGGGGGTATTGCAAATACGCAGTATTTT.

This clonotype was counted ten times or more. DNA of the CDR3: TGTGCCAGCAGTTACAATGTGGCGCGGACTGAAGCTTTCTTT. Translated: CASSYNVARTEAFF. The rearrangement uses TRBV6-5 and TRBJ1-1; D remains ambiguous. Trimming stripped 2 bases from V and 5 bases from J, with 12 bases between. The CDR3 is 14 amino acids. CDR1 and CDR2 from the germline V gene are MNHEY and SVGAGI.

Regarding this clonotype: A much larger clone sits a single nucleotide away, making a read error possible. The chain carries TRBV10-3 and TRBJ2-1, with TRBD2 as a possible D gene (5 bases). Trimming removed 4 bases from V and 10 bases from J, with 8 bases in between. This CDR3 is built from 11 residues. The germline CDR1 and CDR2 sequences are ENHRY and SYGVKD. Here the CDR3 reads CAISVGVEQFF. The CDR3 nucleotides are TGTGCCATCAGTGTCGGGGTCGAGCAGTTCTTC.

This sequence joins TRBV5-1 and TRBJ2-7, with 14 nucleotides matching TRBD2. With 0 bases clipped from V and 6 bases from J, the junction kept 11 bases outside the gene matches. The germline V gene has CDR1 SGHRS and CDR2 YFSETQ. The CDR3 is 18 residues long. The CDR3 spells CASSLGLYGTSGRSEQYF. For the CDR3, the DNA is TGCGCCAGCAGCTTGGGACTATACGGGACTAGCGGGAGATCCGAGCAGTACTTC.

This clonotype was counted a few times. The chain has TRBV7-8 and TRBJ2-7; 16 bases map to TRBD2. Germline V lookup: CDR1 SGHVS, CDR2 FQNEAQ. This CDR3 spans 18 amino acids. J was trimmed by 6 bases and V by 0 bases; bases with no gene match: 8. The DNA for the CDR3 is TGTGCCAGCAGCTTAGCGCTAGGGACTAGCGGGAGGGCCAGCGAGCAGTACTTC. Its protein is CASSLALGTSGRASEQYF.

In its sample, this clonotype was seen a few times. The V and J genes are TRBV5-1 and TRBJ2-7, with 10 bases matching TRBD2. J was trimmed by 4 bases and V by 4 bases; bases with no gene match: 8. CDR1 is SGHRS, CDR2 YFSETQ, per germline. The CDR3 is 15 residues long. CDR3 in DNA: TGCGCCAGCAGCGCCCTAGCGGGAGAAACGTACGAGCAGTACTTC. This translates into CASSALAGETYEQYF.

This clonotype was seen ten or more times. CDR3 region: CSADTGTSKNNEQFF. The CDR3 coding sequence is TGCAGTGCAGACACCGGGACTAGTAAGAACAATGAGCAGTTCTTC. The rearrangement uses TRBV20-1 and TRBJ2-1; 8 nucleotides match TRBD2. CDR1 is DFQATT, CDR2 SNEGSKA, per germline (reference sequence). The V segment lost 6 bases and the J segment 5 bases; nucleotides outside the gene matches: 12. The CDR3 loop spans 15 amino acids.